Described below is a single TCR beta chain sequence and its context. The sample is drawn from a study of blood T cell repertoires in COVID-19. Study overall: COVID-19 samples, acute and convalescent, were from the United States, Italy and Spain. From T cells, B-cell-depleted T cells, or PBMCs came the material, which was cDNA or gDNA.

The CDR3 contains 13 residues. The V and J ends lost 3 bases and 1 base respectively, with 9 bases between them. Looked up from germline, CDR1 is DFQATT and CDR2 is SNEGSKA (reference sequence). TCRdb's copy holds only in-frame clones and misses some; the assay was immunoSEQ multiplex PCR. The sample includes roughly 160,000 clones, almost 85% of them seen just once. The sample comprised peripheral blood. This clonotype was sampled from a young man with active or convalescent COVID-19. This sequence joins TRBV20-1 and TRBJ1-1; D may be TRBD1 (5 bases). The CDR3 DNA is TGCAGTGCTAGTCGACAGTCGAACACTGAAGCTTTCTTT. Amino acids: CSASRQSNTEAFF.